This passage covers 5 T cell receptor beta chains from one sample sequenced in a study of blood T cells in healthy people across ages. A sample-barcoded 5' primer and a J-beta primer mix were used in a second PCR of roughly 6 to 12 cycles. MiXCR was run by TCRdb on the 5' RACE reads, yielding one entry per CDR3 protein. The sample contains roughly 2 million distinct CDR3 sequences, about 49% of which appear only once. The sequencing input was blood. These receptor sequences come from a woman between 40 and 55 years old in good health.

Comments on this clonotype: One junction end disagrees with the germline gene, perhaps due to a read error. The chain joins TRBV7-3 to TRBJ1-1; possibly TRBD1 for D (6 bases). Germline V gives CDR1 SGHTA, CDR2 FQGTGA. CDR3 size: 16 residues. The CDR3 sequence: CTSSPESRGSNTEAFF. The CDR3 DNA reads TGTACCAGCAGCCCGGAGTCCAGGGGTTCGAACACTGAAGCTTTCTTT. Based on the CDR3 plus reference TRBV7-3 and TRBJ1-1, the full variable domain is GAGVSQTPSNKVTEKGKYVELRCDPISGHTALYWYRQSLGQGPEFLIYFQGTGAADDSGLPNDRFFAVRPEGSVSTLKIQRTERGDSAVYLCTSSPESRGSNTEAFFGQGTRLTVV.

The chain links TRBV28 to TRBJ2-5; D not certain. Germline CDR1 reads MDHEN; CDR2 reads SYDVKM. Trimming stripped 4 bases from V and 5 bases from J, with 14 bases between. The CDR3 spans 14 residues. The DNA of the CDR3 is TGTGCCAGCAGTTCTCCCTCAGGCCCGGAGACCCAGTACTTC. This sequence encodes CASSSPSGPETQYF.

The V gene is TRBV5-6, the J gene TRBJ1-4, with TRBD1 as a possible D gene (5 bases). The CDR3 length is 15 residues. V dropped 4 bases and J dropped 2 bases, with 12 bases sitting between them. The germline V gene has CDR1 SGHDT and CDR2 YYEEEE. The CDR3 here is CASSENPGTNEKLFF. In DNA form, the CDR3 reads TGTGCCAGCAGCGAGAACCCAGGGACTAATGAAAAACTGTTTTTT. The full variable domain, its missing parts supplied by reference TRBV5-6 and TRBJ1-4, is DAGVTQSPTHLIKTRGQQVTLRCSPKSGHDTVSWYQQALGQGPQFIFQYYEEEERQRGNFPDRFSGHQFPNYSSELNVNALLLGDSALYLCASSENPGTNEKLFFGSGTQLSVL.

In its sample, this clonotype was seen many times. This chain links TRBV9 with TRBJ2-1; a possible D gene is TRBD2 (7 bases). The CDR3 runs to 15 residues. Trimming shortened V by 2 bases and J by 10 bases, and 19 bases separated the two germline ends. CDR1 and CDR2 (germline): SGDLS, YYNGEE. The CDR3 spells CASSVRGGGGGEQFF. The DNA for the CDR3 is TGTGCCAGCAGCGTGCGGGGAGGGGGTGGTGGAGAGCAGTTCTTC.

A few counts support this clonotype. The chain has TRBV7-2 and TRBJ1-6; no reliable D call. The CDR3 has 14 residues. The V end lost 2 bases, the J end lost 10 bases, and 12 bases lay between the germline ends. CDR1 and CDR2 (germline): SGHTA, FQGNSA. The CDR3 loop reads CASSLRLLKSPLHF. Here the CDR3 DNA reads TGTGCCAGCAGCTTACGGCTCCTGAAATCACCCCTCCACTTT.